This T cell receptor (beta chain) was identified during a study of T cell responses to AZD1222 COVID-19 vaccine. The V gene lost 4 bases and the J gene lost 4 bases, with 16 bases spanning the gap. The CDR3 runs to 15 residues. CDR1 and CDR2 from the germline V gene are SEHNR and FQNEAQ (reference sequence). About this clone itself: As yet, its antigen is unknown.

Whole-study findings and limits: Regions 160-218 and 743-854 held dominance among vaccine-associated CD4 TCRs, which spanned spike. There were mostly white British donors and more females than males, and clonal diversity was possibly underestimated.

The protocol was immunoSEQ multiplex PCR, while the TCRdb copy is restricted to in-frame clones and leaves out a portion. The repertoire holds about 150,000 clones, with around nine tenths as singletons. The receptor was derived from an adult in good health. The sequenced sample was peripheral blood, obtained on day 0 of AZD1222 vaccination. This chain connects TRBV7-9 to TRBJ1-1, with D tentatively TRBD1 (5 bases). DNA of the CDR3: TGTGCCAGCAGCTGGGGCGGCGCCGCCGGCACTGAAGCTTTCTTT. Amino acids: CASSWGGAAGTEAFF.